This T cell receptor beta chain emerged from a study of spatial heterogeneity in lung cancer. About the study: After resection, follow-up PBMC samples were sequenced when available, at a median of about 2 years later. The study observed each unique TCR and UMI combination more than ten times on average in raw reads. General study points: Blood showed ubiquitous tumor TCRs more often at resection than at routine follow-up.

Unique molecular identifiers tagged every individual TCR cDNA molecule. From the 5' RACE reads, TCRdb called clonotypes with MiXCR, one entry per CDR3 protein. The sample holds around 110,000 distinct CDR3 sequences, approximately 12% seen once. This clonotype was counted many times. The target antigen is unknown. The time point was: blood at routine non-recurrence follow-up after resection. Unsorted whole RNA from tumor, nontumor lung or frozen PBMC underwent sequencing. The CDR3 has 11 amino acids. CDR1 and CDR2 from the germline V gene are MNHEY and SMNVEV (reference sequence). V lost 3 bases and J lost 7, with 3 bases in between.

The V call is TRBV27, the J call TRBJ2-2, with D unresolved. The sequence derives from a male donor with early-stage non-small cell lung cancer. Source: PBMCs, taken at follow-up. As DNA, the CDR3 is TGTGCCAGCAGTTTTAGCGGGGAGCTGTTTTTT. Translation: CASSFSGELFF.